The source of this T cell receptor beta chain is a study of chemoradiotherapy in HPV16-positive cancers (dated by TCRdb to the early 2020s). About the study as a whole: Using functional T-cell assays on cells from a couple of HPV16-positive patients, the researchers defined candidate HPV-specific T-cell clones and common TCR motifs. The study set out to ask whether T-cell immunity against the HPV oncoproteins E6 and E7 changes over the course of chemoradiotherapy and whether that immunity affects survival. Next, the candidate HPV-specific TCRs and motifs were followed in TCR repertoires from around 87 patients with HPV-related cancers. What the research found in general, with its limitations: Improved recurrence-free survival in HPV16-positive patients was associated with expansion of HPV-responsive T cells during chemoradiotherapy. Expansion of candidate HPV-specific clones and E7-related TCR motifs was observed in the tumor microenvironment during treatment, whereas no such expansion was observed for non-HPV-specific T cells. The survival association was reported for HPV16-positive patients, and the functional definition of HPV-specific T cells was derived from only two HPV16-positive patients.

Comments on this clone: The clone's antigen remains unknown. Base qualities are not recorded, but no much larger clone differs from it by a single base.

Repertoires were sampled multiple times during chemoradiotherapy, which allowed clonal expansion in the tumor microenvironment to be followed. The CDR3 holds 17 amino acids from the cysteine to the phenylalanine. Left in the record is the CDR3 DNA by itself, 51 bases read in frame from the first base. The junction shows trimming of 3 bases on V and 4 bases on J, plus 21 bases between the germline ends. Looking up the germline V gene yields CDR1 MGHDK and CDR2 SYGVNS. Preparation of the library involved the immunoSEQ multiplex PCR assay. TCRdb took over this immuneACCESS table, retaining in-frame rearrangements with V and J assigned. Such tables are incomplete; in checked studies, under half of the missing clones stem from an unresolved V gene, and the remainder is unexplained. A total of over 10,000 clones appear in this sample, 85% to 90% of them only once. 22% of the sample lies in the top ten.

Sequencing was performed on blood, taken from a patient who underwent chemoradiotherapy. Recombination connected TRBV25-1 to TRBJ2-5; TRBD2 could be the D gene, as 7 bases match. This clonotype was obtained from a human donor with HPV-associated anogenital cancer. The sequenced DNA: TGTGCCAGCAGTGATGGGGGGAGGGGGAAGAGGGGAGAGACCCAGTACTTC. Its protein reads: CASSDGGRGKRGETQYF.